The next 30 T cell receptor beta chains were all read from a single sample in a study of shared clonotypes between healthy human individuals. The protocol was immunoSEQ multiplex PCR, while the TCRdb copy is restricted to in-frame clones and leaves out a portion. The repertoire includes about 690,000 clones, about 92% of them detected once, and less than 40% sits in the top ten. Sequencing used memory CD8+ T cells from PBMCs. The sample's subset: CD45RO+ cells pooled with CCR7-negative TemRA cells. The source of these receptors is a man younger than 30 in good health. Some clones in this sample may be carry-over from other donors' samples.

The chain couples TRBV7-9 to TRBJ2-7; D is uncertain. Germline CDR1 reads SEHNR; CDR2 reads FQNEAQ (reference sequence). With 5 bases removed from V and 3 bases from J, the gap between germline ends came to 8 bases. The CDR3 totals 12 residues. This chain's CDR3 is CASSGEYYEQYF. The CDR3 DNA reads as TGTGCCAGCAGCGGCGAGTACTACGAGCAGTACTTC.

Only a few counts were recorded for this clone. At one end the junction does not follow the germline gene, possibly because of a read error. This chain's CDR3 is CASRAPSGTEAFF. DNA of the CDR3: TGTGCGAGCAGGGCCCCATCGGGCACTGAAGCTTTCTTT. J is TRBJ1-1 and V is TRBV28; D perhaps matches TRBD1 (5 bases). Germline-derived CDR1 and CDR2 are MDHEN and SYDVKM. The CDR3 loop spans 13 amino acids.

V usage is TRBV27 and J usage is TRBJ2-1; either TRBD1 or TRBD2 may supply D (6 bases each). The CDR3 has 14 amino acids. Trimming removed 0 bases at V and 6 bases at J, with 9 bases between. The germline CDR1 and CDR2 sequences are MNHEY and SMNVEV (reference sequence). For the CDR3, the DNA is TGTGCCAGCAGTTTATCGGGGGGCCCCAATGAGCAGTTCTTC. Amino acids: CASSLSGGPNEQFF.

J is TRBJ2-7 and V is TRBV7-9; 7 positions agree with TRBD2. With V trimmed by 7 bases and J by 4 bases, 10 bases remained unmatched. Germline lookup yields CDR1 SEHNR and CDR2 FQNEAQ (reference sequence). The CDR3 sequence is 14 residues long. The CDR3 nucleotides are TGTGCCAGCACCGGCGGGAGCAGTCCGTACGAGCAGTACTTC. Translated, it gives CASTGGSSPYEQYF.

V usage is TRBV28 and J usage is TRBJ2-5; D remains ambiguous. V lost 3 bases, J lost 2 bases, and 7 bases lay in between. The CDR3 is made up of 13 amino acids. Germline V gives CDR1 MDHEN, CDR2 SYDVKM. CDR3 amino acids: CASSFVAQETQYF. DNA for the CDR3: TGTGCCAGCAGTTTTGTTGCACAAGAGACCCAGTACTTC. Based on the CDR3 plus reference TRBV28 and TRBJ2-5, the full variable domain is DVKVTQSSRYLVKRTGEKVFLECVQDMDHENMFWYRQDPGLGLRLIYFSYDVKMKEKGDIPEGYSVSREKKERFSLILESASTNQTSMYLCASSFVAQETQYFGPGTRLLVL.

The chain has TRBV6-5 and TRBJ2-7; D possibly corresponds to TRBD2 (5 bases). Germline V gives CDR1 MNHEY, CDR2 SVGAGI. V was clipped by 4 bases and J by 6 bases, with 13 bases between them. CDR3 length: 13 residues. The CDR3: CASSFRGLGEQYF. In nucleotides, the CDR3 is TGTGCCAGCAGTTTTCGAGGGCTTGGCGAGCAGTACTTC.

The chain is built from TRBV5-6 and TRBJ2-7; tentative D call: TRBD2 (6 bases). The CDR3 is 12 residues long. Deletions cut 4 bases from V and 6 bases from J, with 11 bases between. Looked up from germline, CDR1 is SGHDT and CDR2 is YYEEEE. Here the CDR3 DNA reads TGTGCCAGCAGCCCAGGAGGGGTCGAGCAGTACTTC. Encoded protein: CASSPGGVEQYF.

This clone appeared many times. The gene calls are TRBV29-1 and TRBJ2-1, with D perhaps assigned TRBD1 or TRBD2 (5 bases each). V was trimmed by 6 bases and J by 8 bases, leaving 20 bases between them. CDR1 and CDR2 (germline): SQVTM, ANQGSEA. This CDR3 is built from 14 residues. For the CDR3, the DNA is TGCAGCGTCGTACCGGGACGGCGTAAGGATGAGCAGTTCTTC. Residues: CSVVPGRRKDEQFF.

This chain uses TRBV14 with TRBJ2-5; TRBD1 is a possible D gene (6 bases). Germline V gives CDR1 SGHDN, CDR2 FVKESK. The ends were cut back, 4 bases at V and 3 bases at J, with 9 bases in the middle. The CDR3 sequence is 13 residues long. DNA for the CDR3: TGTGCCAGCAGCCCGGACAGCAAAGAGACCCAGTACTTC. Translation: CASSPDSKETQYF.

V is TRBV15 and J is TRBJ2-6; unclear D gene. CDR3 length equals 12 residues. Trimming took 9 bases from V and 2 from J, leaving 5 bases between them. The germline V gene has CDR1 LNHNV and CDR2 YYDKDF (reference sequence). The CDR3 DNA is TGTGCCACGGCGGCTGGGGCCAACGTCCTGACTTTC. Protein sequence: CATAAGANVLTF.

The chain carries TRBV7-2 and TRBJ2-1; 8 bases align to TRBD1. CDR1 is SGHTA, CDR2 FQGNSA, per germline. Trimming removed 4 bases from V and 0 bases from J; junction bases left unmatched: 5. This CDR3 contains 16 residues. This CDR3 is CASSYRGSSSYNEQFF. The DNA of the CDR3 is TGTGCCAGCAGCTACAGGGGGTCTAGCTCCTACAATGAGCAGTTCTTC.

The genes are TRBV7-9 and TRBJ2-3; no clear D. The germline V gene has CDR1 SEHNR and CDR2 FQNEAQ (reference sequence). The CDR3 extends over 16 amino acids. V dropped 5 bases and J dropped 2 bases, with 17 bases sitting between them. CDR3 nucleotides: TGTGCCAGCAGCGCCAAGGTGGCGGTTCCCACAGATACGCAGTATTTT. This codes for CASSAKVAVPTDTQYF.

The chain uses TRBV7-9 and TRBJ2-3; D is possibly TRBD1 (6 bases). The V and J ends lost 1 base and 4 bases respectively, with 12 bases between them. This CDR3 is built from 15 residues. Germline CDR1 is SEHNR and CDR2 is FQNEAQ (reference sequence). CDR3 coding DNA: TGTGCCAGCAGCTTAGTAAACAGGGCAGCAGATACGCAGTATTTT. This gives the protein CASSLVNRAADTQYF.

This clone has a single count. The V and J genes are TRBV7-9 and TRBJ2-5; D is possibly TRBD1 (6 bases). The germline V and J ends were trimmed by 8 bases and 4 bases, with 20 bases remaining between them. CDR1 is SEHNR, CDR2 FQNEAQ, per germline (reference sequence). The CDR3 runs 15 residues. The CDR3 DNA follows: TGTGCCAGCCGCGTTCGGGAACAGGGCCGAGAGACCCAGTACTTC. It yields the protein CASRVREQGRETQYF. Based on the CDR3 plus reference TRBV7-9 and TRBJ2-5, the full variable domain is DTGVSQNPRHKITKRGQNVTFRCDPISEHNRLYWYRQTLGQGPEFLTYFQNEAQLEKSRLLSDRFSAERPKGSFSTLEIQRTEQGDSAMYLCASRVREQGRETQYFGPGTRLLVL.

The chain combines TRBV7-8 with TRBJ2-1; 12 bases agree with TRBD2. Germline V gene sequence: CDR1 SGHVS, CDR2 FQNEAQ. Germline trimming cut 1 base from V and 11 bases from J; bases unmatched to any gene: 15. This CDR3 is 18 amino acids long. CDR3 sequence (DNA): TGTGCCAGCAGCTTAGTGTCCCAGAGGACTAGCGGGATTTTTAAGCAGTTCTTC. Its protein is CASSLVSQRTSGIFKQFF. Complete variable domain (other parts from reference TRBV7-8 and TRBJ2-1): GAGVSQSPRYKVAKRGQDVALRCDPISGHVSLFWYQQALGQGPEFLTYFQNEAQLDKSGLPSDRFFAERPEGSVSTLKIQRTQQEDSAVYLCASSLVSQRTSGIFKQFFGPGTRLTVL.

A single count supports this clone. J is TRBJ1-2 and V is TRBV28, with 7 bases matching TRBD1. Germline V CDR1 and CDR2: MDHEN, SYDVKM. With 5 bases clipped from V and 6 bases from J, the junction kept 6 bases outside the gene matches. The CDR3 extends over 13 amino acids. The DNA for the CDR3 is TGTGCCAGCAGTACATGGACAGGCCATGGCTACACCTTC. As protein: CASSTWTGHGYTF.

J is TRBJ2-7 and V is TRBV15; D is ambiguous. Germline V lookup: CDR1 LNHNV, CDR2 YYDKDF (reference sequence). Trimming took off 9 bases at V and 3 bases at J, with 9 bases between the two ends. There are 11 residues in the CDR3. CDR3 nucleotides: TGTGCCACAATGGACGGCTACGAGCAGTACTTC. This encodes CATMDGYEQYF.

The chain combines TRBV5-1 with TRBJ2-3; TRBD2 aligns across 10 bases. The trim removed 1 base at V and 2 bases at J, leaving 10 bases unmatched. CDR3 size: 18 residues. The germline gives CDR1 SGHRS, CDR2 YFSETQ. CDR3 nucleotides: TGCGCCAGCAGCTTGACGGCTAGCGGGAGATCGCTCACAGATACGCAGTATTTT. Translation gives CASSLTASGRSLTDTQYF.

The chain links TRBV9 to TRBJ2-7; D is perhaps TRBD1 (6 bases). CDR1 and CDR2 (germline): SGDLS, YYNGEE. The V end was cut by 0 bases, the J end by 2 bases, with 12 bases between. The length of the CDR3 is 15 residues. The CDR3 bases are TGTGCCAGCAGCGTAGGGTCGGGACAAACCTACGAGCAGTACTTC. Translated: CASSVGSGQTYEQYF.

This clone was found a few times. The chain has TRBV30 and TRBJ1-1; D is unclear. The V and J ends lost 2 bases and 0 bases respectively, with 10 bases between them. This CDR3 region has 14 residues. Per the germline V gene, CDR1 is GTSNPN and CDR2 is SVGIG (reference sequence). The CDR3 region is CAWSSINMNTEAFF. The CDR3 DNA reads TGTGCCTGGAGTTCCATAAACATGAACACTGAAGCTTTCTTT.

V and J are TRBV4-2 and TRBJ2-3, with 8 bases lining up with TRBD2. Germline CDR1 and CDR2: LGHNA and YNFKEQ. This CDR3 has 16 amino acids. Trimming cost V 4 bases and J 0 bases; bases outside gene matches: 6. The DNA for the CDR3 is TGTGCCAGCAGCCGGAGACTAGCGACTAGCACAGATACGCAGTATTTT. Protein: CASSRRLATSTDTQYF.

V is TRBV27 and J is TRBJ2-1, with D uncertain. The CDR3 has 14 residues. Germline V gene sequence: CDR1 MNHEY, CDR2 SMNVEV (reference sequence). V was trimmed by 8 bases and J by 5 bases, leaving 16 bases between them. DNA of the CDR3: TGTGCCAGCCGGCCCGCTGGACCCAACAATGAGCAGTTCTTC. Protein product: CASRPAGPNNEQFF.

This sequence joins TRBV7-9 and TRBJ2-7; possibly TRBD1 for D (5 bases). The CDR3 loop spans 15 amino acids. Trimming took off 5 bases at V and 1 base at J, with 15 bases between the two ends. In germline, CDR1 is SEHNR, CDR2 FQNEAQ (reference sequence). The CDR3 here is CASSPTTGDSYEQYF. CDR3 in DNA: TGTGCCAGCAGCCCCACCACAGGCGATTCCTACGAGCAGTACTTC.

The chain carries TRBV12-5 and TRBJ2-5; D is possibly TRBD2 (6 bases). Germline CDR1 LGHNT, CDR2 FRNRAP. The V and J ends lost 6 bases and 1 base respectively, with 12 bases between them. This CDR3 has 14 amino acids. CDR3 in DNA: TGTGCTAGTGGGGGAGGATTTGGCCAAGAGACCCAGTACTTC. The encoded protein is CASGGGFGQETQYF.

The chain is built from TRBV4-1 and TRBJ1-2; tentatively, D is TRBD1 (6 bases). Germline V gives CDR1 MGHRA, CDR2 YSYEKL. V lost 1 base to trimming and J lost 7 bases, with 16 bases between them. This CDR3 has 15 residues. CDR3 nucleotide sequence: TGCGCCAGCAGCCAAGCAGCGGGGGCCCCGTTTGGCTACACCTTC. The encoded protein is CASSQAAGAPFGYTF.

V and J are TRBV5-1 and TRBJ2-3; 7 nucleotides agree with TRBD2. Per germline, CDR1 SGHRS and CDR2 YFSETQ. J lost 6 bases, V lost 4 bases, and 14 bases had no gene match. This CDR3 is built from 16 residues. In nucleotides, the CDR3 is TGCGCCAGCAGCCGCTTTGGGGCGGGAGAGTCGGATACGCAGTATTTT. Protein sequence: CASSRFGAGESDTQYF.

The rearrangement joins TRBV29-1 to TRBJ2-7, with TRBD1 matching over 11 bases. The CDR3 totals 14 residues. CDR1 and CDR2 (germline): SQVTM, ANQGSEA. V shed 5 bases and J 6 bases; nucleotides not matched to a gene: 9. The CDR3 sequence: CSVTQDRGRREQYF. As DNA, the CDR3 is TGCAGCGTTACCCAGGACAGGGGGCGACGCGAGCAGTACTTC.

The rearrangement uses TRBV6-1 and TRBJ1-1; D is unresolved. V lost 0 bases to trimming and J lost 1 base, with 18 bases between them. Per the germline V gene, CDR1 is MNHNS and CDR2 is SASEGT. The CDR3 runs 18 residues. The CDR3 here is CASSEARDFAFWNTEAFF. CDR3 in DNA: TGTGCCAGCAGTGAAGCTAGAGACTTCGCGTTTTGGAACACTGAAGCTTTCTTT.

The chain recombines TRBV4-3 with TRBJ1-5; 7 bases map to TRBD1. This CDR3 has 16 residues. Germline CDR1 is LGHNA and CDR2 is YSLEER. V trimming: 0 bases; J trimming: 4 bases; junction bases outside the gene matches: 6. CDR3 DNA: TGCGCCAGCAGCCAAGATCGGGCAGGGGGTAATCAGCCCCAGCATTTT. It yields the protein CASSQDRAGGNQPQHF.

This chain connects TRBV11-2 to TRBJ2-2, with D possibly TRBD2 on 5 matching bases. The V end was cut by 5 bases, the J end by 4 bases, with 20 bases between. The CDR3 is made up of 17 amino acids. Germline V lookup: CDR1 SGHAT, CDR2 FQNNGV. The CDR3 loop reads CASSRPRGWEGTGELFF. CDR3 nucleotide sequence: TGTGCCAGCAGCCGGCCCCGGGGTTGGGAAGGCACCGGGGAGCTGTTTTTT. Full variable domain (remainder filled in from reference TRBV11-2 and TRBJ2-2): EAGVAQSPRYKIIEKRQSVAFWCNPISGHATLYWYQQILGQGPKLLIQFQNNGVVDDSQLPKDRFSAERLKGVDSTLKIQPAKLEDSAVYLCASSRPRGWEGTGELFFGEGSRLTVL.